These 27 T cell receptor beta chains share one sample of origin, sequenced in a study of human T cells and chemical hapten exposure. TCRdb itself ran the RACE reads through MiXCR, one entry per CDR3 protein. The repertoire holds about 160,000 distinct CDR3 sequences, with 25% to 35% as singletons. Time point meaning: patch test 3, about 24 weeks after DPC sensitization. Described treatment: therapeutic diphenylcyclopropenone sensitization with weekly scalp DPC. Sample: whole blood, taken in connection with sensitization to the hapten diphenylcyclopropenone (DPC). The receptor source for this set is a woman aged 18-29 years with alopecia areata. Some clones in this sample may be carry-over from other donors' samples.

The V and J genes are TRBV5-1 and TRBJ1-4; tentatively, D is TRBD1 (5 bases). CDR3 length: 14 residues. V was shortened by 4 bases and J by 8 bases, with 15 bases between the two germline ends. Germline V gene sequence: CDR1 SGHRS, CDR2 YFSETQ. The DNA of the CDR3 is TGCGCCAGCAGCCGGCAAGGGGAAGAGGAAAAACTGTTTTTT. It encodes CASSRQGEEEKLFF.

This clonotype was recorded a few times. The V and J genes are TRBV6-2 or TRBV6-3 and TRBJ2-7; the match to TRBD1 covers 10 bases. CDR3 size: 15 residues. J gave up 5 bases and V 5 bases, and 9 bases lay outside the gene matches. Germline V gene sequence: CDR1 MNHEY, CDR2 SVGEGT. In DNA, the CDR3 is TGTGCCAGCAGTATTCCGGGACAGGGGACCCACGAGCAGTACTTC. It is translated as CASSIPGQGTHEQYF.

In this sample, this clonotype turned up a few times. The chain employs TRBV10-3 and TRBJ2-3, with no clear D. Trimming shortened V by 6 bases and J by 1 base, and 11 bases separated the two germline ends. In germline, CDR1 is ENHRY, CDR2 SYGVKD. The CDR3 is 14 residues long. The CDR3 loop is CAIRPLLGTDTQYF. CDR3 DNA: TGTGCCATCAGACCTTTACTTGGCACAGATACGCAGTATTTT.

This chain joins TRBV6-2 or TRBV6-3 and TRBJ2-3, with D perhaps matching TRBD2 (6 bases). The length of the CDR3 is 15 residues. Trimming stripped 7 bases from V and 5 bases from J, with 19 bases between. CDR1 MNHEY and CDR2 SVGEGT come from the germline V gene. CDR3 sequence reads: CASTKVLAGRDTQYF. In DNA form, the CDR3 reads TGTGCCAGCACCAAGGTACTAGCAGGGCGAGATACGCAGTATTTT.

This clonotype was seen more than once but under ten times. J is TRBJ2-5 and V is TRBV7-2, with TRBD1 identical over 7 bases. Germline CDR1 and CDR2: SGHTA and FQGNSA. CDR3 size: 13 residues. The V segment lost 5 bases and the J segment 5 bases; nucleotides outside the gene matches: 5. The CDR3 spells CASSARGTETQYF. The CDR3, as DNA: TGTGCCAGCAGCGCCAGGGGGACCGAGACCCAGTACTTC.

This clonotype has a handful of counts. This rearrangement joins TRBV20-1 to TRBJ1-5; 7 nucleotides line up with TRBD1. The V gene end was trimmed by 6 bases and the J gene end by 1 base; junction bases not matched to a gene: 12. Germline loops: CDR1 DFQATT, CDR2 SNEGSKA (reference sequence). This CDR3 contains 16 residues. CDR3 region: CSALDRVGASNQPQHF. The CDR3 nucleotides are TGCAGTGCCCTCGACAGGGTCGGTGCGAGCAATCAGCCCCAGCATTTT.

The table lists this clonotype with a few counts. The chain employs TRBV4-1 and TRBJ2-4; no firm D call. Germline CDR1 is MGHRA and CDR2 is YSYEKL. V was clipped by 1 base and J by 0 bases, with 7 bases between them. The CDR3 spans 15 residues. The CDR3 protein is CASSQVAVAKNIQYF. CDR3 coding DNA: TGCGCCAGCAGCCAAGTTGCGGTAGCCAAAAACATTCAGTACTTC.

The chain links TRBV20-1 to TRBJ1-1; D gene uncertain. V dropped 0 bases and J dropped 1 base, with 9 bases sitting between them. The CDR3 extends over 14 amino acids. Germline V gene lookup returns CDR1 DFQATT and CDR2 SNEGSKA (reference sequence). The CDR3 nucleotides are TGCAGTGCTAGAGATCCTGTGGGGAACACTGAAGCTTTCTTT. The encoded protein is CSARDPVGNTEAFF.

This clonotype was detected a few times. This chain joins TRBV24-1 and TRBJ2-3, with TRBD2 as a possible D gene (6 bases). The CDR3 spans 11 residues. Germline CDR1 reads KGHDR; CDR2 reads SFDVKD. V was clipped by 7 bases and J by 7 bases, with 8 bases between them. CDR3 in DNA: TGTGCCACCAGCGGGGGTTATACGCAGTATTTT. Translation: CATSGGYTQYF.

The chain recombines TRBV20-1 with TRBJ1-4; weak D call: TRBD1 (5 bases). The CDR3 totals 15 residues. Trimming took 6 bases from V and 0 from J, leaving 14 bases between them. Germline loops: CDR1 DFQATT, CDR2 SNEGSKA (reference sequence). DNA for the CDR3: TGCAGTGCCCGATCGCCACAGGCAACTAATGAAAAACTGTTTTTT. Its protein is CSARSPQATNEKLFF.

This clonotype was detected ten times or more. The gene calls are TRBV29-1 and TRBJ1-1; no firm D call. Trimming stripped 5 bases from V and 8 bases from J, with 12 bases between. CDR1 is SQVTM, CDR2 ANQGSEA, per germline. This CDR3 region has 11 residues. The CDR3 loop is CSVPGGGEAFF. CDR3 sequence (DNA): TGCAGCGTTCCCGGAGGAGGGGAAGCTTTCTTT.

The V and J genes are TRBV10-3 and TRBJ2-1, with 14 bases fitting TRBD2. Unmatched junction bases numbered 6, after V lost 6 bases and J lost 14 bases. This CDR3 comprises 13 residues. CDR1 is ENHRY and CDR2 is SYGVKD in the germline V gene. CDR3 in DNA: TGTGCCATCAGCACGGGACTAGCGGGAGTTGAGTTCTTC. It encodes CAISTGLAGVEFF.

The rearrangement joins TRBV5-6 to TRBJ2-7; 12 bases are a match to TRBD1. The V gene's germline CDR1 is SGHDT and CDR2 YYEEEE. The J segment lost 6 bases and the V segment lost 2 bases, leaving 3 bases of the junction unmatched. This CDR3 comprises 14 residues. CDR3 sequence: CASSFGTGGPEQYF. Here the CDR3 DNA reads TGTGCCAGCAGCTTTGGGACAGGGGGCCCCGAGCAGTACTTC.

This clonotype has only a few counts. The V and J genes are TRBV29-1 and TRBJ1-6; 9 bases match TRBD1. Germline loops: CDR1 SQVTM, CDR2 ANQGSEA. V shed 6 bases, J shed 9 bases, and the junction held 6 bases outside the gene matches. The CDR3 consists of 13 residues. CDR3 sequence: CSVGDREASPLHF. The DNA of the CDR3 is TGCAGCGTCGGGGACAGGGAGGCTTCACCCCTCCACTTT.

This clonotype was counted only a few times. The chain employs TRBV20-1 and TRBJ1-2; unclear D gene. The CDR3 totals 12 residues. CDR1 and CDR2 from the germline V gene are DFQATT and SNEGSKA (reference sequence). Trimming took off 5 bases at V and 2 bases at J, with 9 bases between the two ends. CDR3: CSAGRVNYGYTF. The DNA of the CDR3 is TGCAGTGCTGGTAGGGTCAACTATGGCTACACCTTC.

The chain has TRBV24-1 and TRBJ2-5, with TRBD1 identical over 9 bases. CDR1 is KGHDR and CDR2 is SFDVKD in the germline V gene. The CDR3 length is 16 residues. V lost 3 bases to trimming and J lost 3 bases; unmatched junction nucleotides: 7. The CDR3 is CATSDTRTGVKETQYF. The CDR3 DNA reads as TGTGCCACCAGTGATACCCGGACAGGGGTCAAAGAGACCCAGTACTTC.

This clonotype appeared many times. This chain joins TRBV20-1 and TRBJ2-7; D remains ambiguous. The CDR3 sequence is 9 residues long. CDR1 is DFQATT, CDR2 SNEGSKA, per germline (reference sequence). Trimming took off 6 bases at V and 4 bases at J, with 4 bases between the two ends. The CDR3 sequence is CSANYEQYF. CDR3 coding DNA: TGCAGTGCCAATTACGAGCAGTACTTC.

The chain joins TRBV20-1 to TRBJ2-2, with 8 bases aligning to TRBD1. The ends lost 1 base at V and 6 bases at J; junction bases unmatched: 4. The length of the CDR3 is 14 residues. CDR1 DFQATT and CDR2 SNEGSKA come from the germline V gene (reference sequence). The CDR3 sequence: CSARAVQGAGELFF. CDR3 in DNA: TGCAGTGCTAGAGCCGTACAGGGGGCCGGGGAGCTGTTTTTT.

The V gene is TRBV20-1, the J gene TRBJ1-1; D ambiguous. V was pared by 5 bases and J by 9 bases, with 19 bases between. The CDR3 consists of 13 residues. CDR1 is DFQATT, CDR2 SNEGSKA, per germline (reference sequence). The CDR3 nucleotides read TGCAGTGCTTTCTATTCCCGGACTAGACAAGCTTTCTTT. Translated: CSAFYSRTRQAFF.

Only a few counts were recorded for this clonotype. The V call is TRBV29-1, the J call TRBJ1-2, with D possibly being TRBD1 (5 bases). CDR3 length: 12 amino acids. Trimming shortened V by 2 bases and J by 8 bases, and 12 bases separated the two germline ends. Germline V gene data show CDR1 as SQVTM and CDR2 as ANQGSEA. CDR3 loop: CSVEKGVWGYTF. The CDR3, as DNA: TGCAGCGTTGAAAAAGGGGTCTGGGGCTACACCTTC. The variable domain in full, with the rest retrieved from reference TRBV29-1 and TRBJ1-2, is SAVISQKPSRDICQRGTSLTIQCQVDSQVTMMFWYRQQPGQSLTLIATANQGSEATYESGFVIDKFPISRPNLTFSTLTVSNMSPEDSSIYLCSVEKGVWGYTFGSGTRLTVV.

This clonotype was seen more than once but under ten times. The CDR3 nucleotides are TGTGCCAGCAGTTCGGAGATGTGGGTCTCTAATGAAAAACTGTTTTTT. Protein: CASSSEMWVSNEKLFF. The chain combines TRBV6-6 with TRBJ1-4; D gene unclear. Germline lookup yields CDR1 MNHNY and CDR2 SVGAGI (reference sequence). The CDR3 sequence is 16 residues long. Trimming pared 4 bases from V and 3 bases from J, leaving 15 bases between.

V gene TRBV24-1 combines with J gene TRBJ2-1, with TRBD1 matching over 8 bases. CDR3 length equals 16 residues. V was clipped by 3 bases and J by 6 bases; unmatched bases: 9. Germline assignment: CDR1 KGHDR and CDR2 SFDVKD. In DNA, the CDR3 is TGTGCCACCAGTGATCCAGGGGGCTCCACCTCCAATGAGCAGTTCTTC. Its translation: CATSDPGGSTSNEQFF.

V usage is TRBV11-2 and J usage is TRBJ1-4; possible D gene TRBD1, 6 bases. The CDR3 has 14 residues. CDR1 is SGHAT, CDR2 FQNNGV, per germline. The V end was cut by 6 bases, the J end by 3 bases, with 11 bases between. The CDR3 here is CASRRGASNEKLFF. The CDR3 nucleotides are TGTGCCAGCAGGAGGGGGGCGTCTAATGAAAAACTGTTTTTT.

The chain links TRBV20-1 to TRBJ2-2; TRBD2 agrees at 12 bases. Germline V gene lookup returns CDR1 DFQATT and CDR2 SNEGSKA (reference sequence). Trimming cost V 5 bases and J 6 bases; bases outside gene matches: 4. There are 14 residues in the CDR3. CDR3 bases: TGCAGTGCTTGGACTAGCGGGAAAGCCGGGGAGCTGTTTTTT. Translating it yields CSAWTSGKAGELFF.

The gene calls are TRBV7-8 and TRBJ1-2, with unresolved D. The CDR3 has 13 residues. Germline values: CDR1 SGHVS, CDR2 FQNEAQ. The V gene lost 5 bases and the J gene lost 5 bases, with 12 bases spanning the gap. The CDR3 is CASSLGLPYGYTF. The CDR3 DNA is TGTGCCAGCAGCCTGGGCCTCCCTTATGGCTACACCTTC.

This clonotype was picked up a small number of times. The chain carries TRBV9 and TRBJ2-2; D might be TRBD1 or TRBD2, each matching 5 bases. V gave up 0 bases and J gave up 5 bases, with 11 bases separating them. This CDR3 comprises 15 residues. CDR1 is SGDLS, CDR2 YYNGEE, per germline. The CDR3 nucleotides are TGTGCCAGCAGCGTAGTTGGGGGTGTGACCGGGGAGCTGTTTTTT. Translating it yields CASSVVGGVTGELFF.

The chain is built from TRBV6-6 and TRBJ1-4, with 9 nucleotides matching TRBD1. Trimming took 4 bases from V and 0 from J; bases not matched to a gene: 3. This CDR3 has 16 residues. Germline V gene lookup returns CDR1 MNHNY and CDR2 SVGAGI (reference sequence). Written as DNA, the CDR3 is TGTGCCAGCAGTTCCGGGACAGGGACAACTAATGAAAAACTGTTTTTT. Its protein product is CASSSGTGTTNEKLFF.